The 26 T cell receptor beta chains below come from one sample, sequenced in a study of beta chain features in type 1 diabetes. The study reverse transcribed the entire isolated RNA, so it sequenced expressed TCRB transcripts. Method: immunoSEQ multiplex PCR; TCRdb's copy keeps in-frame clones and lacks some. This sample has 350,000 or so clones, with around 20% found just once. Sample: naive CD4+ T cells from blood. The receptors derive from a woman in her late teens or twenties in good health.

The genes are TRBV11-2 and TRBJ2-3; no reliable D call. The CDR3 spans 14 residues. The germline CDR1 and CDR2 sequences are SGHAT and FQNNGV. Trimming cost V 1 base and J 1 base, with 6 bases left between them. The CDR3 region is CASSLGSGTDTQYF. CDR3 coding DNA: TGTGCCAGCAGCTTAGGTTCAGGCACAGATACGCAGTATTTT.

This chain connects TRBV10-3 to TRBJ2-5; TRBD2 aligns across 13 bases. V was clipped by 8 bases and J by 1 base; unmatched bases: 1. The CDR3 consists of 14 residues. The germline gives CDR1 ENHRY, CDR2 SYGVKD. The CDR3 bases are TGTGCCATCGGACTAGCGGGGGCCCAAGAGACCCAGTACTTC. Amino acid sequence: CAIGLAGAQETQYF.

The J gene is TRBJ2-1, the V gene TRBV5-1; D remains unclear. The CDR3 loop spans 14 amino acids. Per germline, CDR1 SGHRS and CDR2 YFSETQ. V lost 0 bases, J lost 10 bases, and 14 bases lay in between. This CDR3 is CASSLALGGREQFF. CDR3 DNA sequence: TGCGCCAGCAGCTTGGCCTTAGGCGGCCGGGAGCAGTTCTTC.

The chain uses TRBV9 and TRBJ2-5; D may be TRBD2 (6 bases). Germline V CDR1 and CDR2: SGDLS, YYNGEE. There are 15 residues in the CDR3. V lost 1 base to trimming and J lost 3 bases, with 13 bases between them. Here the CDR3 DNA reads TGTGCCAGCAGCGTAACTACTAGCCGGGAAGAGACCCAGTACTTC. Translated: CASSVTTSREETQYF.

About this clone itself: The identical CDR3 is also encoded by other nucleotide sequences in the sample. This rearrangement joins TRBV7-3 to TRBJ1-1; no clear D. The CDR3 runs to 13 residues. CDR1 and CDR2 (germline): SGHTA, FQGTGA. Trimming removed 5 bases at V and 1 base at J, with 8 bases between. In nucleotides, the CDR3 is TGTGCCAGCAGCCTCCAGGAGAACACTGAAGCTTTCTTT. Amino acid sequence: CASSLQENTEAFF. Filled out from reference TRBV7-3 and TRBJ1-1, the complete variable domain reads GAGVSQTPSNKVTEKGKYVELRCDPISGHTALYWYRQSLGQGPEFLIYFQGTGAADDSGLPNDRFFAVRPEGSVSTLKIQRTERGDSAVYLCASSLQENTEAFFGQGTRLTVV.

This clone was counted only a few times. The chain uses TRBV30 and TRBJ1-4; 11 bases match TRBD1. The germline V gene has CDR1 GTSNPN and CDR2 SVGIG (reference sequence). The J segment lost 8 bases and the V segment lost 6 bases, leaving 5 bases of the junction unmatched. This CDR3 has 13 residues. The CDR3 protein is CACTGQGGEKLFF. The CDR3, as DNA: TGTGCCTGTACGGGACAGGGGGGAGAAAAACTGTTTTTT.

V is TRBV29-1 and J is TRBJ2-6, with D uncertain. Germline V gives CDR1 SQVTM, CDR2 ANQGSEA. Deletions cut 6 bases from V and 0 bases from J, with 6 bases between. This CDR3 is 13 amino acids long. CDR3 residues: CSVGPSGANVLTF. The DNA for the CDR3 is TGCAGCGTGGGCCCCTCTGGGGCCAACGTCCTGACTTTC.

This clone has just a few counts. V gene TRBV30 combines with J gene TRBJ2-2; no definite D call. This CDR3 region has 12 residues. Germline values: CDR1 GTSNPN, CDR2 SVGIG (reference sequence). The V and J ends lost 4 bases and 6 bases respectively, with 9 bases between them. CDR3 sequence reads: CAWKGQAGELFF. The CDR3 nucleotides are TGTGCCTGGAAAGGTCAGGCCGGGGAGCTGTTTTTT.

This clone occurred a few times. The chain is built from TRBV2 and TRBJ2-7; the D is unclear. From germline, CDR1 is SNHLY and CDR2 FYNNEI. The CDR3 has 12 amino acids. V shed 4 bases and J shed 3 bases, with 7 bases lying between them. CDR3: CASSVSYYEQYF. Written as DNA, the CDR3 is TGTGCCAGCAGTGTGAGTTACTACGAGCAGTACTTC.

This clone was found a few times. Written as DNA, the CDR3 is TGTGCCAGCAGCTTCCAGGGGGGAGGAGGAGAAGAGACCCAGTACTTC. This codes for CASSFQGGGGEETQYF. J is TRBJ2-5 and V is TRBV7-3, with D possibly being TRBD1 (7 bases). The germline V gene encodes CDR1 SGHTA and CDR2 FQGTGA. The CDR3 contains 16 residues. Trimming pared 3 bases from V and 3 bases from J, leaving 17 bases between.

This chain connects TRBV9 to TRBJ2-3; 8 nucleotides match TRBD2. This CDR3 region has 16 residues. Germline V CDR1 and CDR2: SGDLS, YYNGEE. V dropped 0 bases and J dropped 3; count of bases not matched to a gene: 6. The CDR3 region has the DNA TGTGCCAGCAGCGTAGAGATAGCGGGGAGGACAGATACGCAGTATTTT. It yields the protein CASSVEIAGRTDTQYF.

The CDR3 nucleotides read TGTGCCAGCAGCCCTAAGTTTTTGGCCGGGGAGCTGTTTTTT. This sequence encodes CASSPKFLAGELFF. This chain links TRBV7-9 with TRBJ2-2; the D is unclear. The CDR3 is made up of 14 amino acids. Germline CDR1 is SEHNR and CDR2 is FQNEAQ (reference sequence). The V gene lost 5 bases and the J gene lost 6 bases, with 13 bases spanning the gap.

V usage is TRBV30 and J usage is TRBJ2-2; 8 bases match TRBD2. Losses at the gene ends were 4 bases for V and 4 bases for J; bases not matched to a gene: 23. The CDR3 has 20 amino acids. Germline CDR1 and CDR2: GTSNPN and SVGIG (reference sequence). In nucleotides, the CDR3 is TGTGCCTGGACCCAGTCTCCCCTAAGCTACGGGAGGGCCGGCACCGGGGAGCTGTTTTTT. This codes for CAWTQSPLSYGRAGTGELFF.

This clone was observed a handful of times. V is TRBV7-2 and J is TRBJ2-3; D unclear. The CDR3 has 12 amino acids. V was cut by 5 bases and J by 2 bases, with 5 bases left in between. Germline CDR1 and CDR2: SGHTA and FQGNSA. CDR3 residues: CASSLPTDTQYF. The CDR3 DNA is TGTGCCAGCAGCCTTCCCACAGATACGCAGTATTTT.

CDR3 protein: CASSGSGPGTDTQYF. The CDR3 coding sequence is TGCGCCAGCAGCGGTAGCGGGCCCGGCACAGATACGCAGTATTTT. The J gene is TRBJ2-3, the V gene TRBV5-1; 7 nucleotides match TRBD2. CDR3 length: 15 residues. Germline lookup yields CDR1 SGHRS and CDR2 YFSETQ. Trimming removed 4 bases from V and 1 base from J; junction bases left unmatched: 6.

This clone has just a few counts. This chain joins TRBV4-1 and TRBJ2-7; TRBD1 might be the D (5 bases). The V and J ends lost 0 bases and 6 bases respectively, with 18 bases between them. The germline V gene encodes CDR1 MGHRA and CDR2 YSYEKL. The CDR3 spans 16 residues. For the CDR3, the DNA is TGCGCCAGCAGCCAAGAACAGGCAGGTGGGTACCGCGAGCAGTACTTC. Translation gives CASSQEQAGGYREQYF.

V is TRBV6-5 and J is TRBJ2-3; no firm D call. CDR1 and CDR2 from the germline V gene are MNHEY and SVGAGI. This CDR3 comprises 15 residues. The V and J ends lost 0 bases and 3 bases respectively, with 10 bases between them. The CDR3 region is CASSYSNSGTDTQYF. The CDR3 region has the DNA TGTGCCAGCAGTTACTCGAACTCCGGGACAGATACGCAGTATTTT.

This chain uses TRBV19 with TRBJ1-1; D remains unclear. The CDR3 consists of 15 residues. Looked up from germline, CDR1 is LNHDA and CDR2 is SQIVND (reference sequence). The V end lost 5 bases, the J end lost 4 bases, and 17 bases lay between the germline ends. The CDR3 loop reads CASSPQEGRSTEAFF. CDR3 nucleotides: TGTGCCAGTAGTCCTCAGGAGGGTCGGAGCACTGAAGCTTTCTTT.

As to this clone: One end of the junction fails to match germline, which may point to a read error. The chain is built from TRBV5-4 and TRBJ2-7, with TRBD1 as a possible D gene (5 bases). Germline-derived CDR1 and CDR2 are SGHNT and YYREEE (reference sequence). The CDR3 extends over 14 amino acids. The CDR3 DNA follows: TGCGCCAGCAGCCAGCCGACAGCCCGAAGCGAGCAGTACTTC. As protein: CASSQPTARSEQYF.

Written as DNA, the CDR3 is TGTGCCTGGAGTGTACAATCCGGGTATGGCTACACCTTC. Translated: CAWSVQSGYGYTF. This chain joins TRBV30 and TRBJ1-2; D uncertain. This CDR3 is built from 13 residues. Germline loops: CDR1 GTSNPN, CDR2 SVGIG (reference sequence). V shed 0 bases and J shed 5 bases, with 10 bases lying between them.

This clone was seen only a few times. The chain employs TRBV2 and TRBJ1-2, with unresolved D. Trimming pared 1 base from V and 7 bases from J, leaving 10 bases between. This CDR3 has 13 amino acids. From germline, CDR1 is SNHLY and CDR2 FYNNEI. This chain's CDR3 is CASSEESSIGYTF. CDR3 coding DNA: TGTGCCAGCAGTGAAGAGTCTTCTATTGGCTACACCTTC.

The CDR3 here is CASSGIGGNEQFF. As DNA, the CDR3 is TGTGCCAGCAGTGGGATCGGGGGAAATGAGCAGTTCTTC. The chain recombines TRBV2 with TRBJ2-1, with a tentative D call TRBD2 (6 bases). The V and J ends lost 4 bases and 7 bases respectively, with 11 bases between them. The germline V gene encodes CDR1 SNHLY and CDR2 FYNNEI. The CDR3 is made up of 13 amino acids.

This clone has only a few counts. The V call is TRBV30, the J call TRBJ2-2, with D possibly TRBD2 on 6 matching bases. CDR3 size: 14 residues. V was pared by 3 bases and J by 5 bases, with 13 bases between. The germline gives CDR1 GTSNPN, CDR2 SVGIG (reference sequence). The CDR3 loop is CAWRTDYRTGELFF. DNA of the CDR3: TGTGCCTGGAGGACGGACTACCGAACCGGGGAGCTGTTTTTT. Full variable domain (outside the CDR3, taken from reference TRBV30 and TRBJ2-2): SQTIHQWPATLVQPVGSPLSLECTVEGTSNPNLYWYRQAAGRGLQLLFYSVGIGQISSEVPQNLSASRPQDRQFILSSKKLLLSDSGFYLCAWRTDYRTGELFFGEGSRLTVL.

A few counts support this clone. The J gene is TRBJ2-7, the V gene TRBV30; a weak D match, TRBD2 (6 bases). V was trimmed by 5 bases and J by 4 bases, leaving 9 bases between them. The CDR3 runs 11 residues. The germline V gene has CDR1 GTSNPN and CDR2 SVGIG (reference sequence). The CDR3 region is CAWARGYEQYF. The CDR3 DNA reads TGTGCCTGGGCTCGGGGGTACGAGCAGTACTTC. Filled out from reference TRBV30 and TRBJ2-7, the complete variable domain reads SQTIHQWPATLVQPVGSPLSLECTVEGTSNPNLYWYRQAAGRGLQLLFYSVGIGQISSEVPQNLSASRPQDRQFILSSKKLLLSDSGFYLCAWARGYEQYFGPGTRLTVT.

A word on this clone: This specimen includes other DNA sequences encoding the same CDR3. This sequence joins TRBV27 and TRBJ1-2; TRBD1 matches at 7 bases. The CDR3 runs to 12 residues. Looked up from germline, CDR1 is MNHEY and CDR2 is SMNVEV (reference sequence). V lost 6 bases and J lost 4; bases outside the gene matches: 2. Here the CDR3 reads CASSRQGYGYTF. The CDR3 DNA sequence: TGTGCCAGCAGCCGACAGGGCTATGGCTACACCTTC.

Worth noting for this clone: Different DNA sequences within this sample yield the same CDR3. The genes are TRBV6-6 and TRBJ2-5; TRBD1 matches at 8 bases. The length of the CDR3 is 14 residues. Germline V gene sequence: CDR1 MNHNY, CDR2 SVGAGI (reference sequence). The V and J ends lost 5 bases and 1 base, in that order; junction bases with no gene match: 3. CDR3 sequence (DNA): TGTGCCAGCAGTCCAGGGGGCCCCCAAGAGACCCAGTACTTC. This codes for CASSPGGPQETQYF.